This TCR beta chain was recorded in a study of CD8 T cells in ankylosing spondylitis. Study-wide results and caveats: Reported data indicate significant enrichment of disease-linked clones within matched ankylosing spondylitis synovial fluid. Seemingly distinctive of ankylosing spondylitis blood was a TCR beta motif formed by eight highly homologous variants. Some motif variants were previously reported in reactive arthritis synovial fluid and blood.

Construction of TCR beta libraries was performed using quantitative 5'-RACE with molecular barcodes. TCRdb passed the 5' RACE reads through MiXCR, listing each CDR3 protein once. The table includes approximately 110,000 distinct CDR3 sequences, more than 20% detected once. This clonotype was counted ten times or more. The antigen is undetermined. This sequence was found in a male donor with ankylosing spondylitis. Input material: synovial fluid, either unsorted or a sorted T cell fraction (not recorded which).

In nucleotides, the CDR3 is TGTGCCTGGAGTGAGGCGGACTATGGCTACACCTTC. Residues: CAWSEADYGYTF. The chain joins TRBV30 to TRBJ1-2, with D unresolved. The CDR3 is 12 amino acids. CDR1 and CDR2 from the germline V gene are GTSNPN and SVGIG (reference sequence). V was pared by 1 base and J by 3 bases, with 6 bases between.